One TCR beta chain is described in this entry. The antigen is not known. From CD4+ cells came CD45RA+ naive and CD45RA-negative memory subsets. The CDR3 is made up of 11 amino acids. V lost 10 bases to trimming and J lost 8 bases, with 14 bases between them. Germline V gene sequence: CDR1 ENHRY, CDR2 SYGVKD. The record originates from a study of shared clonotypes between healthy human individuals. Overall study: The study used three CD4 naive, three CD4 memory, two CD8 naive and one CD8 memory plate per donor. Study-wide results and caveats: The researchers took only blood, and tissue repertoires probably look different. Clonotypes which were not shared had lower generation probabilities than clonotypes that all four donors shared.

Method: immunoSEQ multiplex PCR; TCRdb's copy keeps in-frame clones and lacks some. The repertoire has 2 million or so clones, roughly 94% of them found once; the top ten carry more than 0.1%. Sequenced: naive CD4+ T cells sorted from blood. Subset given: CD45RA+ positively selected. The V call is TRBV10-3, the J call TRBJ1-2; D gene unclear. This TCR came from a man aged 18 to 29 in good health. CDR3 bases: TGTGCCACGACAACGGCAGAAGGCTACACCTTC. The encoded protein is CATTTAEGYTF.